This TCR beta chain was sequenced in a study of beta chain features in type 1 diabetes. Overall study results and limits: Across patients, naive, central memory and Treg TCRB repertoires exhibited apparently greater similarity than was observed across healthy donors. Shorter TCRB CDR3s, moderately but significantly so, marked every one of the four CD4+ subsets in Type 1 diabetes patients. Whatever favoring of shorter templates PCR might show would apply equally to patients and controls.

V lost 2 bases and J lost 4; bases outside the gene matches: 5. Germline loops: CDR1 SGHTA, CDR2 FQGNSA. This CDR3 contains 14 residues. Each donor gave one heparinised blood draw averaging about 100 mL. CD45RO/CCR7/CD25/CD127/CD95/CD27 staining was used to isolate CD4+ naive, central memory, regulatory and stem cell-like memory cells by sorting. To note about this clone: The antigen is unknown.

The isolated RNA, all of it, was reverse transcribed, so expressed TCRB transcripts were what got sequenced. Repertoires were generated with immunoSEQ multiplex PCR, while TCRdb's copy carries only in-frame clones and drops some. The sample consists of approximately 43,000 clones, about 68% of them appearing once. The sequenced sample consisted of Tregs from blood. This receptor was identified in a man aged 30-40 years with type 1 diabetes. Some clones in this sample may be carry-over from other donors' samples. This chain joins TRBV7-2 and TRBJ2-7; 7 nucleotides agree with TRBD1. This CDR3 reads CASSLLQGQYEQYF. DNA for the CDR3: TGTGCCAGCAGCTTACTACAGGGGCAATACGAGCAGTACTTC. Filled out from reference TRBV7-2 and TRBJ2-7, the complete variable domain reads GAGVSQSPSNKVTEKGKDVELRCDPISGHTALYWYRQSLGQGLEFLIYFQGNSAPDKSGLPSDRFSAERTGGSVSTLTIQRTQQEDSAVYLCASSLLQGQYEQYFGPGTRLTVT.